Described below is a single TCR beta chain sequence and its context. The data belong to a study of T cell changes during pregnancy in multiple sclerosis. The method was immunoSEQ multiplex PCR; TCRdb's version includes in-frame clones alone and lacks a portion of them. The top ten clones hold 0.65% to 0.9% of a sample with about 40,000 clones, approximately 90% of them seen once. This CDR3 has 16 residues. With V trimmed by 6 bases and J by 1 base, 10 bases remained unmatched. The germline CDR1 and CDR2 sequences are LNHDA and SQIVND (reference sequence). The V and J genes are TRBV19 and TRBJ2-7, with TRBD1 identical over 9 bases. Sequencing used CD4+ T cells from peripheral blood mononuclear cells, obtained before pregnancy. The clonotype originates from a female donor with multiple sclerosis, enrolled in a pregnancy study. The CDR3 here is CASSRHRGRGSYEQYF. Here the CDR3 DNA reads TGTGCCAGTAGCCGGCACAGGGGGCGCGGGTCCTACGAGCAGTACTTC.